This T cell receptor (beta chain) emerged from a study of neurological immune-mediated disorders. It was by 5'RACE with 10-nucleotide random UMIs that the cDNA was made. From 15-18 subjects, each sequencing run yielded over 180 million TCR-beta sequences. Each CDR3 protein is one row after TCRdb ran MiXCR on the 5' RACE reads. The data contain some 46,000 distinct CDR3 sequences, 10% of them singletons. The study's findings and limits: The greatest TCR clonal expansion appeared in HTLV-1-associated myelopathy and the smallest, falling below healthy controls, in multiple sclerosis.

The germline CDR1 and CDR2 sequences are SQVTM and ANQGSEA. The trim removed 2 bases at V and 3 bases at J, leaving 12 bases unmatched. The CDR3 totals 17 residues. Many counts were recorded for this clonotype. Its matching antigen is unknown. PBMCs stored at -80 C, numbering 2 million, were the origin of the unsorted libraries. This chain uses TRBV29-1 with TRBJ2-3, with 9 positions matching TRBD2. The specimen sequenced was PBMCs. This receptor was taken from a man between 65 and 85 years old with HTLV-1-associated myelopathy (HAM/TSP). The CDR3 region is CSVETQRRLAGTDTQYF. The CDR3, as DNA: TGCAGCGTTGAAACTCAAAGGAGGCTAGCGGGGACAGATACGCAGTATTTT.